These 21 T cell receptor beta chains were all obtained from the same sample, sequenced in a study of blood T cells in healthy people across ages. Primed by a sample-barcoded 5' primer and a J-beta primer mix, a second PCR proceeded for 7 to 11 cycles. MiXCR, applied by TCRdb to the 5' RACE reads, yields one record per CDR3 protein. The repertoire holds 1.4 million to 1.5 million distinct CDR3 sequences, about 40% seen once, with 7.9% in the top ten. Material: blood. These receptors originate from a woman between 18 and 30 years old in good health.

This clonotype occurred once. The rearrangement joins TRBV9 to TRBJ2-1, with a weak D call TRBD1 (5 bases). The J call is uncertain, as TRBJ2-7 better fits the DNA end. Germline V gene sequence: CDR1 SGDLS, CDR2 YYNGEE. This CDR3 is 16 amino acids long. CDR3 amino acids: CASSEGLITPYNEQYF. The CDR3 DNA reads as TGTGCCAGCAGCGAGGGGTTGATAACCCCCTACAATGAGCAGTACTTC.

This clonotype was recorded only once. J is TRBJ2-7 and V is TRBV6-5; maybe TRBD2 (6 bases). Germline CDR1 MNHEY, CDR2 SVGAGI. This CDR3 region has 13 residues. Trimming left V 0 bases short and J 7 bases short, with 10 bases between. CDR3 residues: CASSYSRENEQYF. CDR3 sequence (DNA): TGTGCCAGCAGTTACTCCCGGGAGAATGAGCAGTACTTC.

This clonotype was seen more than once but under ten times. The chain is built from TRBV6-1 and TRBJ1-2; TRBD1 matches at 8 bases. Germline CDR1 MNHNS, CDR2 SASEGT. V shed 0 bases, J shed 4 bases, and the junction held 7 bases outside the gene matches. The CDR3 is 16 residues long. The CDR3 sequence is CASSEAGQGRAYGYTF. CDR3 DNA: TGTGCCAGCAGTGAAGCTGGACAGGGTAGGGCCTATGGCTACACCTTC.

The chain links TRBV20-1 to TRBJ1-6; the D is unclear. Per germline, CDR1 DFQATT and CDR2 SNEGSKA (reference sequence). Trimming left V 5 bases short and J 0 bases short, with 14 bases between. There are 16 residues in the CDR3. As DNA, the CDR3 is TGCAGTGCTCCTTTCCGAGGGAGCTCCTATAATTCACCCCTCCACTTT. This encodes CSAPFRGSSYNSPLHF.

CDR3 residues: CASSYSGQATGAYEQYF. The CDR3 DNA reads TGTGCCAGCAGTTACTCGGGACAGGCAACCGGCGCCTACGAGCAGTACTTC. This sequence joins TRBV6-5 and TRBJ2-7, with 8 bases matching TRBD1. Per the germline V gene, CDR1 is MNHEY and CDR2 is SVGAGI. CDR3 length: 17 amino acids. V shed 0 bases and J 2 bases; nucleotides not matched to a gene: 9.

The chain recombines TRBV20-1 with TRBJ2-7; TRBD1 agrees at 7 bases. Germline lookup yields CDR1 DFQATT and CDR2 SNEGSKA (reference sequence). J gave up 2 bases and V 1 base, and 20 bases lay outside the gene matches. The length of the CDR3 is 19 residues. The CDR3 nucleotides are TGCAGTGCTAGAGGAAGAAGTGAGCCGGGACAGATTTGGACCTACGAGCAGTACTTC. It yields the protein CSARGRSEPGQIWTYEQYF.

The rearrangement links TRBV3-1 to TRBJ2-1; D possibly corresponds to TRBD2 (5 bases). The V end was cut by 1 base, the J end by 0 bases, with 7 bases between. Germline values: CDR1 LGHDT, CDR2 YNNKEL (reference sequence). This CDR3 has 15 residues. The DNA of the CDR3 is TGTGCCAGCAGCCAAGGGACTTACTCCTACAATGAGCAGTTCTTC. It is translated as CASSQGTYSYNEQFF.

The chain employs TRBV30 and TRBJ2-3; 7 bases map to TRBD1. The CDR3 totals 14 residues. After removal of 8 bases from V and 1 base from J, the junction contained 9 bases not matched to a gene. Germline-derived CDR1 and CDR2 are GTSNPN and SVGIG (reference sequence). The chain's CDR3 is CALRRGGGTDTQYF. CDR3 DNA: TGTGCCCTTAGGCGAGGGGGCGGCACAGATACGCAGTATTTT.

V usage is TRBV6-1 and J usage is TRBJ1-5; no reliable D call. This CDR3 has 16 amino acids. In germline, CDR1 is MNHNS, CDR2 SASEGT. V was cut by 9 bases and J by 2 bases, with 20 bases left in between. The CDR3 loop is CARESGMRRGNQPQHF. Here the CDR3 DNA reads TGTGCCAGGGAGTCGGGCATGAGGAGGGGCAATCAGCCCCAGCATTTT.

The V and J genes are TRBV2 and TRBJ1-2; a weak D match, TRBD1 (5 bases). Trimming left V 4 bases short and J 3 bases short, with 12 bases between. This CDR3 spans 14 amino acids. Germline loops: CDR1 SNHLY, CDR2 FYNNEI. The CDR3 DNA is TGTGCCAGCAGTGGACAGCAAGAACACTATGGCTACACCTTC. This sequence encodes CASSGQQEHYGYTF.

The J gene is TRBJ1-5, the V gene TRBV27; no reliable D call. Germline lookup yields CDR1 MNHEY and CDR2 SMNVEV (reference sequence). V lost 5 bases, J lost 0 bases, and 17 bases lay in between. The CDR3 spans 17 residues. The CDR3, as DNA: TGTGCCAGCAGTCCCGACGGACGGACTAATAGCAATCAGCCCCAGCATTTT. Protein product: CASSPDGRTNSNQPQHF.

This clonotype occurred a few times. CDR3 nucleotide sequence: TGTGCCATCAGTGCAACCGGGACAGGGGCCGAGACCCAGTACTTC. Its protein is CAISATGTGAETQYF. The V gene is TRBV10-3, the J gene TRBJ2-5, with 10 bases matching TRBD1. CDR1 and CDR2 (germline): ENHRY, SYGVKD. The CDR3 runs to 15 residues. The V segment lost 4 bases and the J segment 5 bases; nucleotides outside the gene matches: 7.

This clonotype has only a few counts. The gene calls are TRBV7-2 and TRBJ2-1, with 7 bases aligning to TRBD2. V dropped 2 bases and J dropped 4; count of bases not matched to a gene: 5. CDR1 and CDR2 (germline): SGHTA, FQGNSA. The CDR3 extends over 15 amino acids. The CDR3 region has the DNA TGTGCCAGCAGCTTAATCGGTAGCGGGTACAATGAGCAGTTCTTC. Amino acids: CASSLIGSGYNEQFF.

The CDR3 nucleotides read TGCAGTGCTAGAGAACAACCGGGGGGAGCAGATACGCAGTATTTT. The encoded protein is CSAREQPGGADTQYF. The chain is built from TRBV20-1 and TRBJ2-3; 7 nucleotides agree with TRBD2. This CDR3 region has 15 residues. Losses at the gene ends were 0 bases for V and 4 bases for J; bases not matched to a gene: 7. CDR1 is DFQATT, CDR2 SNEGSKA, per germline (reference sequence).

The chain couples TRBV7-6 to TRBJ2-7; D is ambiguous. Germline lookup yields CDR1 SGHVS and CDR2 FNYEAQ. The CDR3 has 14 amino acids. V was clipped by 5 bases and J by 3 bases, with 14 bases between them. CDR3 in amino acids: CASSPLGLDYEQYF. CDR3 nucleotide sequence: TGTGCCAGCAGCCCCTTGGGTCTTGACTACGAGCAGTACTTC.

The chain is built from TRBV20-1 and TRBJ2-5; 7 nucleotides agree with TRBD1. The CDR3 consists of 13 residues. The trim removed 6 bases at V and 5 bases at J, leaving 9 bases unmatched. Germline V CDR1 and CDR2: DFQATT, SNEGSKA (reference sequence). The CDR3 DNA reads as TGCAGTGCAAGTCAAGGGGGCGGGGAGACCCAGTACTTC. This translates into CSASQGGGETQYF.

The chain uses TRBV7-9 and TRBJ2-3, with 7 bases that match TRBD2. In germline, CDR1 is SEHNR, CDR2 FQNEAQ (reference sequence). Germline trimming cut 5 bases from V and 6 bases from J; bases unmatched to any gene: 17. This CDR3 region has 17 residues. DNA for the CDR3: TGTGCCAGCAGCAGAACACCTAGCGGAGTGAGGGAGGATACGCAGTATTTT. Translated: CASSRTPSGVREDTQYF.

This clonotype was counted a few times. J is TRBJ1-5 and V is TRBV13; 8 bases agree with TRBD1. Germline CDR1 is PRHDT and CDR2 is FYEKMQ (reference sequence). J lost 4 bases, V lost 5 bases, and 4 bases had no gene match. The CDR3 loop spans 14 amino acids. The CDR3 loop is CASSRDRKNQPQHF. The CDR3 DNA follows: TGTGCCAGCAGCCGGGACAGGAAGAATCAGCCCCAGCATTTT.

The rearrangement uses TRBV7-2 and TRBJ1-2, with 8 bases aligning to TRBD1. The CDR3 consists of 15 residues. The germline gives CDR1 SGHTA, CDR2 FQGNSA. After removal of 3 bases from V and 2 bases from J, the junction contained 5 bases not matched to a gene. The CDR3, as DNA: TGTGCCAGCAGCTTCGGGGACAGGCTCAACTATGGCTACACCTTC. Amino acid sequence: CASSFGDRLNYGYTF.

This clonotype was seen at least ten times. The chain uses TRBV4-2 and TRBJ2-3; no reliable D call. V lost 7 bases to trimming and J lost 2 bases, with 10 bases between them. The germline V gene encodes CDR1 LGHNA and CDR2 YNFKEQ. The CDR3 spans 13 residues. CDR3 amino acids: CASTSSDTDTQYF. The CDR3 region has the DNA TGTGCCAGCACCTCCTCTGACACAGATACGCAGTATTTT.

This CDR3 is CASSARQGTDTQYF. The CDR3 coding sequence is TGTGCCAGCAGTGCAAGACAGGGGACAGATACGCAGTATTTT. The V and J genes are TRBV12-3 or TRBV12-4 and TRBJ2-3, with 8 bases that match TRBD1. CDR3 size: 14 residues. The trim removed 5 bases at V and 3 bases at J, leaving 4 bases unmatched.